The 17 T cell receptor beta chains below all came from one sample that was sequenced in a study of cytomegalovirus exposure and HLA in healthy donors. PCR involved 60 Vbeta and 13 Jbeta primers. The protocol was immunoSEQ multiplex PCR, while the TCRdb copy is restricted to in-frame clones and leaves out a portion. Among about 140,000 clones, roughly 79% were seen once, and the ten largest hold 1.4% to 1.5%. Sequencing input: PBMCs. These receptors were collected from a man aged 25 to 40 in good health and CMV-seropositive.

The DNA for the CDR3 is TGTGCCAGCAGCTCCCCGGGCCAGAGCTGGACACGGGGCTACACCTTC. It translates to CASSSPGQSWTRGYTF. The V gene is TRBV11-2, the J gene TRBJ1-2; possibly TRBD1 for D (5 bases). V shed 4 bases and J shed 8 bases, with 23 bases lying between them. The CDR3 has 16 residues. The germline gives CDR1 SGHAT, CDR2 FQNNGV.

V usage is TRBV9 and J usage is TRBJ2-2; 12 bases match TRBD1. The J segment lost 0 bases and the V segment lost 6 bases, leaving 6 bases of the junction unmatched. The CDR3 has 17 residues. Germline V gene data show CDR1 as SGDLS and CDR2 as YYNGEE. CDR3 bases: TGTGCCAGCACCGGGACAGGGGGCCCTACGAACACCGGGGAGCTGTTTTTT. Residues: CASTGTGGPTNTGELFF. The whole variable domain, filled in from reference TRBV9 and TRBJ2-2, reads DSGVTQTPKHLITATGQRVTLRCSPRSGDLSVYWYQQSLDQGLQFLIQYYNGEERAKGNILERFSAQQFPDLHSELNLSSLELGDSALYFCASTGTGGPTNTGELFFGEGSRLTVL.

This chain joins TRBV9 and TRBJ2-2, with a possible D match to TRBD1 (6 bases). Germline V lookup: CDR1 SGDLS, CDR2 YYNGEE. The CDR3 has 17 residues. V lost 0 bases, J lost 5 bases, and 17 bases lay in between. As DNA, the CDR3 is TGTGCCAGCAGCGTAGGAAGGACAGTCCAAAGGACCGGGGAGCTGTTTTTT. Translated, it gives CASSVGRTVQRTGELFF.

The CDR3 coding sequence is TGTGCCAGCAAGACAGGGATGAGGTACGAGCAGTACTTC. Its translation: CASKTGMRYEQYF. The J gene is TRBJ2-7, the V gene TRBV2, with 7 bases fitting TRBD1. Germline assignment: CDR1 SNHLY and CDR2 FYNNEI. V was clipped by 7 bases and J by 4 bases; unmatched bases: 7. There are 13 residues in the CDR3.

This clone was found once. This chain connects TRBV27 to TRBJ2-7; 10 nucleotides agree with TRBD2. Germline V lookup: CDR1 MNHEY, CDR2 SMNVEV (reference sequence). The CDR3 length is 15 residues. V shed 3 bases and J 3 bases; nucleotides not matched to a gene: 5. Here the CDR3 DNA reads TGTGCCAGCAGTTTCCATGCTAGCGGGAGCTACGAGCAGTACTTC. It translates to CASSFHASGSYEQYF.

The chain is built from TRBV7-2 and TRBJ2-1, with 13 positions matching TRBD2. V shed 2 bases, J shed 7 bases, and the junction held 2 bases outside the gene matches. This CDR3 spans 15 amino acids. CDR1 SGHTA and CDR2 FQGNSA come from the germline V gene. The CDR3 region has the DNA TGTGCCAGCAGCTTACAACTAGCGGGGGGGAATGAGCAGTTCTTC. Protein: CASSLQLAGGNEQFF.

The gene calls are TRBV6-6 and TRBJ2-1; D call uncertain. CDR1 is MNHNY, CDR2 SVGAGI, per germline (reference sequence). CDR3 length: 11 residues. Trimming removed 6 bases from V and 7 bases from J, with 7 bases in between. The CDR3 protein is CASRVANEQFF. The CDR3, as DNA: TGTGCCAGCAGGGTCGCGAATGAGCAGTTCTTC.

The V gene is TRBV28, the J gene TRBJ2-7; D may be TRBD2 (5 bases). Trimming left V 2 bases short and J 1 base short, with 9 bases between. The germline CDR1 and CDR2 sequences are MDHEN and SYDVKM. The CDR3 has 14 amino acids. Here the CDR3 DNA reads TGTGCCAGCAGTTTAGTTAGCGTTTCCTACGAGCAGTACTTC. Encoded protein: CASSLVSVSYEQYF.

V gene TRBV18 combines with J gene TRBJ1-2; 8 bases are shared with TRBD1. The CDR3 sequence is 15 residues long. Trimming removed 3 bases from V and 0 bases from J; junction bases left unmatched: 3. Looked up from germline, CDR1 is KGHSH and CDR2 is LQKENI. CDR3 coding DNA: TGTGCCAGCTCACCGGACAGGGAAGCTAACTATGGCTACACCTTC. Its translation is CASSPDREANYGYTF. Full variable domain (outside the CDR3, taken from reference TRBV18 and TRBJ1-2): NAGVMQNPRHLVRRRGQEARLRCSPMKGHSHVYWYRQLPEEGLKFMVYLQKENIIDESGMPKERFSAEFPKEGPSILRIQQVVRGDSAAYFCASSPDREANYGYTFGSGTRLTVV.

Only a few counts were recorded for this clone. The V call is TRBV4-1, the J call TRBJ1-5; 7 bases map to TRBD1. The CDR3 has 15 residues. Per germline, CDR1 MGHRA and CDR2 YSYEKL. The J segment lost 7 bases and the V segment lost 0 bases, leaving 6 bases of the junction unmatched. The CDR3 is CASSQDSTGVQPQHF. The CDR3 region has the DNA TGCGCCAGCAGCCAAGATAGCACAGGGGTACAGCCCCAGCATTTT.

The V call is TRBV28, the J call TRBJ1-4; TRBD1 aligns across 11 bases. The length of the CDR3 is 16 residues. V shed 1 base, J shed 7 bases, and the junction held 5 bases outside the gene matches. Germline assignment: CDR1 MDHEN and CDR2 SYDVKM. The DNA for the CDR3 is TGTGCCAGCAGTTTATTGATTGGGACAGGGGGTGAAAAACTGTTTTTT. This translates into CASSLLIGTGGEKLFF.

V usage is TRBV2 and J usage is TRBJ2-5; D remains unclear. Germline lookup yields CDR1 SNHLY and CDR2 FYNNEI. The CDR3 extends over 12 amino acids. Trimming removed 8 bases from V and 5 bases from J, with 12 bases in between. CDR3 in DNA: TGTGCCAGCGCTGGATCGCGGGAGACCCAGTACTTC. It codes for CASAGSRETQYF.

Remarks on this clone: Since no conserved phenylalanine or tryptophan closes the CDR3, a read error is the likely cause. Because the CDR3's place on the DNA is in doubt, the DNA is left out and the CDR3 is given as listed by TCRdb. The rearrangement links TRBV28 to TRBJ2-7; the listed D gene, TRBD1, was not tested against the DNA. Germline CDR1 MDHEN, CDR2 SYDVKM. The CDR3 has 12 amino acids, counting both end residues. The CDR3 here is CASGLGQGPLRI.

Remarks on this clone: At one boundary the junction diverges from the germline segment, which might be a read error. This chain joins TRBV7-9 and TRBJ2-1; D not certain. Germline assignment: CDR1 SEHNR and CDR2 FQNEAQ (reference sequence). The CDR3 runs to 16 residues. CDR3 DNA sequence: TGTTCCAGCAGAGTAGAAGGCCCTAGCTCCTACAATGAGCAGTTCTTC. Amino acid sequence: CSSRVEGPSSYNEQFF.

This rearrangement joins TRBV5-1 to TRBJ2-1; D is perhaps TRBD2 (5 bases). CDR3 length: 15 amino acids. Germline V CDR1 and CDR2: SGHRS, YFSETQ. V was clipped by 0 bases and J by 2 bases, with 9 bases between them. The CDR3 DNA follows: TGCGCCAGCAGCTTGGGAGGGAACACCTACAATGAGCAGTTCTTC. It yields the protein CASSLGGNTYNEQFF.

This clone came up once. This chain connects TRBV15 to TRBJ2-1; the D gene is possibly TRBD1 (6 bases). The germline V gene has CDR1 LNHNV and CDR2 YYDKDF (reference sequence). V was clipped by 1 base and J by 5 bases, with 15 bases between them. The CDR3 loop spans 16 amino acids. The CDR3, as DNA: TGTGCCACCAGCAGAGGATCGGTTAGGGGGAACAATGAGCAGTTCTTC. Translated: CATSRGSVRGNNEQFF.

The chain is built from TRBV7-9 and TRBJ1-5, with 7 bases fitting TRBD1. The V segment lost 5 bases and the J segment 2 bases; nucleotides outside the gene matches: 6. The CDR3 spans 15 residues. Looked up from germline, CDR1 is SEHNR and CDR2 is FQNEAQ (reference sequence). This CDR3 reads CASSPDRAGNQPQHF. In nucleotides, the CDR3 is TGTGCCAGCAGCCCCGACAGGGCGGGCAATCAGCCCCAGCATTTT.